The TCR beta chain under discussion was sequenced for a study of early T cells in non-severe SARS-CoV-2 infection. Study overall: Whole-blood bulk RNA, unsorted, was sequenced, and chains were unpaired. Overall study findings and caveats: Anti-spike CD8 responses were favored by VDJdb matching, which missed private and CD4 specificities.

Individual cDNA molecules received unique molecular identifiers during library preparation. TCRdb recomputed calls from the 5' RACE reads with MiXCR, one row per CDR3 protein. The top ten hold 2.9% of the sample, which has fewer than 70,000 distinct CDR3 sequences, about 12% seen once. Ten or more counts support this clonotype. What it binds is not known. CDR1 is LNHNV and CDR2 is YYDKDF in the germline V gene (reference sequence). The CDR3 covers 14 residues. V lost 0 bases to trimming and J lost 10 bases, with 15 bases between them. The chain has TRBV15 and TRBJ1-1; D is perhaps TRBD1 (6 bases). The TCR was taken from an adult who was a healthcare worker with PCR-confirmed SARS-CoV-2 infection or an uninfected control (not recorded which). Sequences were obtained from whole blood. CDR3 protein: CATSRESGAAVAFF. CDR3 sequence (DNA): TGTGCCACCAGCAGAGAATCGGGGGCGGCGGTAGCTTTCTTT.